What follows are 14 T cell receptor beta chains derived from one specimen sequenced in a study of cytomegalovirus exposure and HLA in healthy donors. A multiplex PCR was run with 60 Vbeta primers and 13 Jbeta primers. Only in-frame clones appear in the TCRdb table, and some are missing; sequencing was by immunoSEQ multiplex PCR. Here the sample spans under 200,000 clones, 81% being singletons. The sample comprised PBMCs. Source of these receptors: a man aged 45-65 years in good health and CMV-seronegative.

This clone was seen a few times. This rearrangement joins TRBV7-6 to TRBJ2-1, with D possibly TRBD2 on 5 matching bases. Trimming removed 5 bases at V and 0 bases at J, with 14 bases between. The CDR3 totals 16 residues. CDR1 and CDR2 (germline): SGHVS, FNYEAQ. The CDR3 DNA reads TGTGCCAGCAGCAAGTGGGAGCAGAGCTCCTACAATGAGCAGTTCTTC. This sequence encodes CASSKWEQSSYNEQFF.

As regards this clone: This sample also contains other DNA sequences that code for the same CDR3. The V call is TRBV7-9, the J call TRBJ1-1, with D maybe TRBD1 (5 bases). Per the germline V gene, CDR1 is SEHNR and CDR2 is FQNEAQ (reference sequence). The CDR3 is 13 residues long. Between the trimmed V and J ends, which lost 4 bases and 4 bases, there was a span of 10 bases. The CDR3 coding sequence is TGTGCCAGCAGCTCCGGGGGGTCCACTGAAGCTTTCTTT. Its protein is CASSSGGSTEAFF.

The chain employs TRBV7-2 and TRBJ1-2; D possibly corresponds to TRBD1 (5 bases). Germline values: CDR1 SGHTA, CDR2 FQGNSA. This CDR3 is 14 amino acids long. Trimming removed 5 bases at V and 6 bases at J, with 16 bases between. Written as DNA, the CDR3 is TGTGCCAGCAGCCACTCGTGGGGCTCCCATGGCTACACCTTC. Translated, it gives CASSHSWGSHGYTF.

The chain is built from TRBV7-2 and TRBJ1-1; D remains ambiguous. This CDR3 comprises 13 residues. Trimming cost V 1 base and J 4 bases, with 7 bases left between them. CDR1 SGHTA and CDR2 FQGNSA come from the germline V gene. Here the CDR3 DNA reads TGTGCCAGCAGCTTAGTTTATAGCACTGAAGCTTTCTTT. Its protein is CASSLVYSTEAFF. The complete variable domain, with remaining parts taken from reference TRBV7-2 and TRBJ1-1, reads GAGVSQSPSNKVTEKGKDVELRCDPISGHTALYWYRQSLGQGLEFLIYFQGNSAPDKSGLPSDRFSAERTGGSVSTLTIQRTQQEDSAVYLCASSLVYSTEAFFGQGTRLTVV.

The chain is built from TRBV13 and TRBJ2-2; 13 nucleotides line up with TRBD2. CDR1 is PRHDT and CDR2 is FYEKMQ in the germline V gene (reference sequence). J gave up 4 bases and V 2 bases, and 7 bases lay outside the gene matches. The CDR3 has 18 amino acids. CDR3 sequence reads: CASSLKTSGGHATGELFF. The CDR3 bases are TGTGCCAGCAGCTTAAAGACTAGCGGGGGGCATGCCACCGGGGAGCTGTTTTTT.

This clone was seen a single time. This chain joins TRBV7-8 and TRBJ2-3, with TRBD2 matching 9 bases. The germline V gene encodes CDR1 SGHVS and CDR2 FQNEAQ. J was trimmed by 4 bases and V by 0 bases; bases with no gene match: 8. The CDR3 contains 17 residues. For the CDR3, the DNA is TGTGCCAGCAGCTTAGCCTCAAGCGGGGGGAGACCAGATACGCAGTATTTT. Translating gives CASSLASSGGRPDTQYF.

The J gene is TRBJ2-5, the V gene TRBV7-9; D unclear. This CDR3 comprises 14 residues. Trimming removed 5 bases at V and 5 bases at J, with 15 bases between. CDR1 and CDR2 (germline): SEHNR, FQNEAQ (reference sequence). The CDR3 DNA follows: TGTGCCAGCAGCCCAGAGGCCGCGCGGGAGACCCAGTACTTC. It translates to CASSPEAARETQYF.

This clone has a handful of counts. The genes are TRBV4-2 and TRBJ2-7; D is possibly TRBD2 (6 bases). Germline V gene sequence: CDR1 LGHNA, CDR2 YNFKEQ. Trimming shortened V by 0 bases and J by 3 bases, and 12 bases separated the two germline ends. The CDR3 totals 15 residues. The CDR3 sequence: CASSQDFAGFYEQYF. The CDR3 region has the DNA TGTGCCAGCAGCCAAGATTTTGCGGGGTTCTACGAGCAGTACTTC.

Of note for this clone: The junction and the germline gene differ at one end; a read error may be behind it. V usage is TRBV7-9 and J usage is TRBJ2-7, with TRBD1 matching over 7 bases. This CDR3 contains 15 residues. Germline CDR1 is SEHNR and CDR2 is FQNEAQ (reference sequence). In DNA, the CDR3 is TGTTCCAGCAGCTTATCACGGGACAGCCTGGGCGAGCAGTACTTC. Translated: CSSSLSRDSLGEQYF. Full variable domain (remainder filled in from reference TRBV7-9 and TRBJ2-7): DTGVSQNPRHKITKRGQNVTFRCDPISEHNRLYWYRQTLGQGPEFLTYFQNEAQLEKSRLLSDRFSAERPKGSFSTLEIQRTEQGDSAMYLCSSSLSRDSLGEQYFGPGTRLTVT.

As concerns this clone: The conserved phenylalanine or tryptophan normally closing the CDR3 is absent here, so this likely arose from a read error. The DNA is left out, because the CDR3 cannot be placed on it with certainty; the CDR3 is given as TCRdb lists it. The chain recombines TRBV10-3 with TRBJ2-3; no check of the table's D call, TRBD2, against the DNA was made. From its first to its last residue, the CDR3 has 12 amino acids. Germline values: CDR1 ENHRY, CDR2 SYGVKD. The CDR3 sequence is CAISETSGGHWL.

The V gene is TRBV4-1, the J gene TRBJ2-6; 9 positions match TRBD1. Germline trimming cut 0 bases from V and 0 bases from J; bases unmatched to any gene: 12. Germline CDR1 and CDR2: MGHRA and YSYEKL. The CDR3 loop spans 21 amino acids. CDR3 sequence: CASSQEGGQGIGSSGANVLTF. CDR3 nucleotides: TGCGCCAGCAGCCAAGAGGGAGGACAGGGGATTGGTAGCTCTGGGGCCAACGTCCTGACTTTC.

This clone was found a few times. The CDR3 DNA follows: TGTGCCACCAGCAGAGATTACCAGTACGAGCAGTACTTC. It yields the protein CATSRDYQYEQYF. The rearrangement joins TRBV15 to TRBJ2-7, with D hard to call. This CDR3 has 13 residues. Germline CDR1 is LNHNV and CDR2 is YYDKDF (reference sequence). V was cut by 0 bases and J by 4 bases, with 7 bases left in between.

V usage is TRBV7-2 and J usage is TRBJ1-1; D is undetermined. CDR1 is SGHTA and CDR2 is FQGNSA in the germline V gene. Trimming shortened V by 4 bases and J by 2 bases, and 11 bases separated the two germline ends. CDR3 length: 14 residues. DNA for the CDR3: TGTGCCAGCAGCTCACACCCCTCAAACACTGAAGCTTTCTTT. It encodes CASSSHPSNTEAFF.

DNA of the CDR3: TGTGCCAGCAGCCACGGACAGGTTTGGCTTAAAAACATTCAGTACTTC. Translated: CASSHGQVWLKNIQYF. This chain connects TRBV5-6 to TRBJ2-4; TRBD1 matches 7 bases. V dropped 4 bases and J dropped 4; count of bases not matched to a gene: 11. This CDR3 has 16 amino acids. From germline, CDR1 is SGHDT and CDR2 YYEEEE. The whole variable domain, remainder taken from reference TRBV5-6 and TRBJ2-4, is DAGVTQSPTHLIKTRGQQVTLRCSPKSGHDTVSWYQQALGQGPQFIFQYYEEEERQRGNFPDRFSGHQFPNYSSELNVNALLLGDSALYLCASSHGQVWLKNIQYFGAGTRLSVL.